The clone carrying this T cell receptor beta chain appeared a single time. Only in-frame clones appear in the TCRdb table, and some are missing; sequencing was by immunoSEQ multiplex PCR. This table has roughly 40,000 clones, approximately 80% appearing once. The treatment: preoperative locoregional IRX-2 cytokine immunotherapy. Preoperative locoregional IRX-2 cytokine immunotherapy was tested in the phase Ib source study. This record belongs to a study of preoperative IRX-2 immunotherapy in early breast cancer. The input for sequencing was tumor tissue, taken after IRX-2 immunotherapy. This clonotype was sampled from a human donor with breast cancer.

The CDR3 is CASRYLTGSSGEQYF. The CDR3 coding sequence is TGCGCCAGCAGATATTTGACAGGGTCCTCGGGAGAGCAGTACTTC. The chain links TRBV5-1 to TRBJ2-7; 7 bases are a match to TRBD1. With 5 bases clipped from V and 7 bases from J, the junction kept 15 bases outside the gene matches. The CDR3 is 15 amino acids. Germline V gene lookup returns CDR1 SGHRS and CDR2 YFSETQ.